The 9 T cell receptor beta chains given below trace back to one sample, sequenced in a study of blood T cell repertoires in COVID-19 (TCRdb year 2020). Libraries were constructed by the immunoSEQ multiplex PCR assay. In its TCRdb copy, this immuneACCESS table keeps in-frame sequences only and misses some clones. Where compared with another copy, unresolved V genes explain less than half of these, and the others have no known cause. This sample is represented by about 230,000 clones; 70% to 90% of them were singletons. Around 16% of the sample goes to the ten largest clones. Sequenced input: PBMCs or T cells enriched from blood (not recorded which). The receptor set was obtained from a man between 18 and 29 years old who had recovered from COVID-19.

V and J are TRBV30 and TRBJ1-2, with TRBD1 identical over 8 bases. The germline V gene encodes CDR1 GTSNPN and CDR2 SVGIG (reference sequence). This CDR3 has 16 amino acids. V shed 4 bases, J shed 0 bases, and the junction held 10 bases outside the gene matches. In DNA form, the CDR3 reads TGTGCCTGGACTGCGGCAGGGGGCCCAACTAACTATGGCTACACCTTC. Translation gives CAWTAAGGPTNYGYTF. The variable domain in full, completed from reference TRBV30 and TRBJ1-2, reads SQTIHQWPATLVQPVGSPLSLECTVEGTSNPNLYWYRQAAGRGLQLLFYSVGIGQISSEVPQNLSASRPQDRQFILSSKKLLLSDSGFYLCAWTAAGGPTNYGYTFGSGTRLTVV.

The rearrangement uses TRBV18 and TRBJ1-3; D unresolved. Trimming left V 3 bases short and J 0 bases short, with 15 bases between. Looked up from germline, CDR1 is KGHSH and CDR2 is LQKENI. CDR3 size: 17 residues. CDR3 in amino acids: CASSPITGPFSGNTIYF. The CDR3 region has the DNA TGTGCCAGCTCACCGATAACGGGTCCCTTCTCTGGAAACACCATATATTTT.

V gene TRBV11-2 combines with J gene TRBJ2-6; 9 bases map to TRBD1. Germline trimming cut 4 bases from V and 3 bases from J; bases unmatched to any gene: 4. The CDR3 has 16 amino acids. CDR1 and CDR2 (germline): SGHAT, FQNNGV. The DNA for the CDR3 is TGTGCCAGCAGCTCTAGGGACAGGGATGGGGCCAACGTCCTGACTTTC. Translating gives CASSSRDRDGANVLTF.

The J gene is TRBJ1-4, the V gene TRBV30, with a possible D match to TRBD1 (6 bases). Trimming took off 7 bases at V and 7 bases at J, with 13 bases between the two ends. CDR3 length equals 12 residues. Germline values: CDR1 GTSNPN, CDR2 SVGIG (reference sequence). The CDR3 sequence: CAFTDSSEKLFF. CDR3 nucleotides: TGTGCCTTCACGGACAGTTCTGAAAAACTGTTTTTT.

On this clone: Sequence at one end of the junction differs from germline and may be a read error. This chain joins TRBV7-7 and TRBJ2-2, with D possibly being TRBD1 (5 bases). The germline CDR1 and CDR2 sequences are SSHAT and FNYEAQ (reference sequence). This CDR3 region has 14 residues. The CDR3 DNA sequence: TGTGCTAGCAGCTTAACCCAGGGTGTTGGGGAGCTGTTTTTT. Residues: CASSLTQGVGELFF. The complete variable domain, with remaining parts taken from reference TRBV7-7 and TRBJ2-2, reads GAGVSQSPRYKVTKRGQDVTLRCDPISSHATLYWYQQALGQGPEFLTYFNYEAQPDKSGLPSDRFSAERPEGSISTLTIQRTEQRDSAMYRCASSLTQGVGELFFGEGSRLTVL.

The chain recombines TRBV18 with TRBJ1-5, with 8 bases fitting TRBD1. The CDR3 has 15 amino acids. CDR1 and CDR2 from the germline V gene are KGHSH and LQKENI. J was trimmed by 3 bases and V by 4 bases; bases with no gene match: 5. The CDR3 region has the DNA TGTGCCAGCTCACGCGGACAGGGAATCAATCAGCCCCAGCATTTT. This translates into CASSRGQGINQPQHF.

CDR3 DNA sequence: TGTGCCAGCAGAATGGGGGGGGAATCGGGCAACTATGGCTACACCTTC. It encodes CASRMGGESGNYGYTF. The chain recombines TRBV28 with TRBJ1-2; D possibly corresponds to TRBD1 (5 bases). V was shortened by 6 bases and J by 2 bases, with 19 bases between the two germline ends. There are 16 residues in the CDR3. The V gene's germline CDR1 is MDHEN and CDR2 SYDVKM.

This chain uses TRBV11-3 with TRBJ2-7, with D perhaps matching TRBD1 (6 bases). CDR1 and CDR2 (germline): SGHNT, YENEEA. This CDR3 contains 13 residues. Trimming removed 1 base at V and 6 bases at J, with 10 bases between. CDR3 sequence: CASSLGRGREQYF. The CDR3 DNA reads as TGTGCCAGCAGCTTAGGCAGGGGTCGCGAGCAGTACTTC.

The chain uses TRBV18 and TRBJ1-5, with 7 bases fitting TRBD1. The germline V gene encodes CDR1 KGHSH and CDR2 LQKENI. V was clipped by 5 bases and J by 2 bases; unmatched bases: 6. The CDR3 extends over 15 amino acids. The CDR3 reads CASSEIRGGNQPQHF. The CDR3 DNA sequence: TGTGCCAGCTCAGAAATCAGGGGGGGCAATCAGCCCCAGCATTTT.